This T cell receptor beta chain was sequenced during a study of response to subunit inactivated influenza vaccine. Whole-study results and caveats: After each seasonal influenza vaccination, few new T cells are recruited, the authors suggested.

With respect to this clonotype: Antigen unknown.

TCRdb reanalysed the RT-PCR reads using MiXCR and keeps one entry per CDR3 protein. The table shows hundreds of thousands of distinct CDR3 sequences, with 14% occurring only once. The germline V and J ends were trimmed by 2 bases and 6 bases, with 10 bases remaining between them. There are 14 residues in the CDR3. The germline gives CDR1 SGHVS, CDR2 FQNEAQ. The receptor was derived from a man aged 45-60 years who received an inactivated influenza vaccine. The chain uses TRBV7-8 and TRBJ2-2, with a tentative D call TRBD2 (6 bases). Here the sequenced sample was PBMCs from blood, taken 14 to 15 days before vaccination. The CDR3 nucleotides read TGTGCCAGCAGCTTAAAAAGGGAGGCCGGGGAGCTGTTTTTT. Translation gives CASSLKREAGELFF. The whole variable domain, filled in from reference TRBV7-8 and TRBJ2-2, reads GAGVSQSPRYKVAKRGQDVALRCDPISGHVSLFWYQQALGQGPEFLTYFQNEAQLDKSGLPSDRFFAERPEGSVSTLKIQRTQQEDSAVYLCASSLKREAGELFFGEGSRLTVL.